The 27 T cell receptor beta chains listed next were all sequenced from one sample in a study of blood T cell repertoires in COVID-19. Measured with immunoSEQ multiplex PCR; TCRdb has only the in-frame clones, and not every one. The data show 60,000 to 70,000 clones, with approximately 84% seen just once and roughly 4.5% held by the top ten. What was sequenced was peripheral blood. These receptors all come from a woman aged 60 to 75 with acute or convalescent COVID-19.

This chain links TRBV11-2 with TRBJ1-2; a possible D gene is TRBD1 (5 bases). The V and J ends lost 3 bases and 8 bases respectively, with 16 bases between them. The germline V gene has CDR1 SGHAT and CDR2 FQNNGV. This CDR3 is 14 amino acids long. As DNA, the CDR3 is TGTGCCAGCAGCTTGGGCGGAGGGGCAGGCGGCTACACCTTC. Amino acids: CASSLGGGAGGYTF.

This clone occurred a few times. The CDR3 region is CASSPLTVPNTEAFF. DNA for the CDR3: TGTGCCAGCAGCCCCCTAACGGTCCCGAACACTGAAGCTTTCTTT. The rearrangement links TRBV9 to TRBJ1-1; D ambiguous. The germline V gene encodes CDR1 SGDLS and CDR2 YYNGEE. This CDR3 has 15 amino acids. The V and J ends lost 4 bases and 1 base respectively, with 14 bases between them.

This chain uses TRBV2 with TRBJ2-7, with 12 bases fitting TRBD2. The CDR3 is made up of 14 amino acids. The germline V gene encodes CDR1 SNHLY and CDR2 FYNNEI. J lost 7 bases, V lost 10 bases, and 11 bases had no gene match. The CDR3 is CATDRTSGAREQYF. CDR3 DNA sequence: TGTGCCACAGATCGGACTAGCGGGGCACGGGAGCAGTACTTC.

V is TRBV2 and J is TRBJ1-2; D is unclear. V shed 5 bases and J shed 2 bases, with 9 bases lying between them. The CDR3 extends over 13 amino acids. CDR1 and CDR2 (germline): SNHLY, FYNNEI. CDR3 bases: TGTGCCAGCAGTCGCGATGCAAACTATGGCTACACCTTC. Protein: CASSRDANYGYTF.

This clone appeared once. The chain couples TRBV5-1 to TRBJ2-7; TRBD1 aligns across 10 bases. This CDR3 is built from 15 residues. Germline loops: CDR1 SGHRS, CDR2 YFSETQ. J lost 7 bases, V lost 0 bases, and 7 bases had no gene match. The CDR3 sequence is CASSLAGTGAGEQYF. The DNA for the CDR3 is TGCGCCAGCAGCTTGGCCGGGACAGGGGCGGGGGAGCAGTACTTC.

V gene TRBV7-2 combines with J gene TRBJ2-2; TRBD2 aligns across 8 bases. CDR1 and CDR2 from the germline V gene are SGHTA and FQGNSA. CDR3 length equals 19 residues. With V trimmed by 6 bases and J by 4 bases, 19 bases remained unmatched. CDR3 DNA: TGTGCCAGCAGAGGAATTGGATCCGACGGGGGGGCGGCCACCGGGGAGCTGTTTTTT. Amino acid sequence: CASRGIGSDGGAATGELFF.

The chain employs TRBV7-2 and TRBJ1-2; D perhaps matches TRBD1 (6 bases). The germline CDR1 and CDR2 sequences are SGHTA and FQGNSA. The CDR3 is made up of 16 amino acids. Trimming removed 0 bases from V and 8 bases from J, with 19 bases in between. The CDR3 DNA reads TGTGCCAGCAGCTTAGCGATCGGACAGACTCCGGGAGGCTACACCTTC. It is translated as CASSLAIGQTPGGYTF.

V usage is TRBV5-1 and J usage is TRBJ2-3; 10 bases are a match to TRBD2. V dropped 4 bases and J dropped 4; count of bases not matched to a gene: 9. The CDR3 contains 16 residues. The V gene's germline CDR1 is SGHRS and CDR2 YFSETQ. The CDR3 reads CASSTNQRGGPDTQYF. DNA of the CDR3: TGCGCCAGCAGCACGAACCAGCGGGGGGGCCCAGATACGCAGTATTTT. Combining the CDR3 with reference TRBV5-1 and TRBJ2-3 gives the whole variable domain KAGVTQTPRYLIKTRGQQVTLSCSPISGHRSVSWYQQTPGQGLQFLFEYFSETQRNKGNFPGRFSGRQFSNSRSEMNVSTLELGDSALYLCASSTNQRGGPDTQYFGPGTRLTVL.

The chain links TRBV6-5 to TRBJ1-6; no definite D call. V was clipped by 10 bases and J by 2 bases, with 15 bases between them. This CDR3 is built from 15 residues. The germline CDR1 and CDR2 sequences are MNHEY and SVGAGI. The CDR3 reads CATYARGAYNSPLHF. CDR3 DNA: TGTGCCACCTACGCCCGGGGAGCCTATAATTCACCCCTCCACTTT.

This chain links TRBV4-2 with TRBJ1-3, with 7 bases aligning to TRBD1. The CDR3 is 18 amino acids. The J segment lost 2 bases and the V segment lost 1 base, leaving 11 bases of the junction unmatched. CDR1 and CDR2 from the germline V gene are LGHNA and YNFKEQ. For the CDR3, the DNA is TGTGCCAGCAGCCAAGCCGGGTGGAAGACAGGGACTGGAAACACCATATATTTT. Amino acid sequence: CASSQAGWKTGTGNTIYF.

This clone appeared once. The J gene is TRBJ1-3, the V gene TRBV9; the match to TRBD1 covers 9 bases. The CDR3 consists of 15 residues. The V gene's germline CDR1 is SGDLS and CDR2 YYNGEE. J was trimmed by 4 bases and V by 1 base; bases with no gene match: 3. As DNA, the CDR3 is TGTGCCAGCAGCGTAAGGGACAGGGACGGAAACACCATATATTTT. Translated: CASSVRDRDGNTIYF.

The V call is TRBV7-9, the J call TRBJ1-5, with TRBD1 matching over 8 bases. After removal of 5 bases from V and 8 bases from J, the junction contained 11 bases not matched to a gene. The germline CDR1 and CDR2 sequences are SEHNR and FQNEAQ (reference sequence). The CDR3 extends over 15 amino acids. The CDR3 sequence is CASSEGQGGTKPQHF. The CDR3 bases are TGTGCCAGCAGCGAAGGACAGGGCGGGACCAAGCCCCAGCATTTT.

The chain joins TRBV7-9 to TRBJ2-7, with 13 bases lining up with TRBD2. CDR3 length: 17 residues. CDR1 is SEHNR, CDR2 FQNEAQ, per germline (reference sequence). Trimming at V came to 6 bases and at J to 2 bases, leaving 10 bases not matched to a gene. The CDR3 nucleotides read TGTGCCAGCAGTCAAGGGACTAGCGGGGATTGGACCTACGAGCAGTACTTC. It encodes CASSQGTSGDWTYEQYF.

The chain couples TRBV6-4 to TRBJ2-2; 7 bases map to TRBD1. Germline V lookup: CDR1 MRHNA, CDR2 SNTAGT. The CDR3 contains 16 residues. V was pared by 4 bases and J by 4 bases, with 9 bases of the junction left unmatched. The CDR3 coding sequence is TGTGCCAGCAGTGGCGACAGGGACGGAGGCACCGGGGAGCTGTTTTTT. Translating it yields CASSGDRDGGTGELFF.

This sequence joins TRBV18 and TRBJ2-3; D unclear. Germline CDR1 is KGHSH and CDR2 is LQKENI. CDR3 size: 15 residues. The V end was cut by 0 bases, the J end by 6 bases, with 13 bases between. The CDR3 DNA sequence: TGTGCCAGCTCACCACCGAGTCGACTTTCTGATACGCAGTATTTT. It yields the protein CASSPPSRLSDTQYF.

The chain recombines TRBV11-2 with TRBJ2-7, with D tentatively TRBD2 (5 bases). Germline CDR1 and CDR2: SGHAT and FQNNGV. V was pared by 4 bases and J by 4 bases, with 20 bases between. The length of the CDR3 is 16 residues. The CDR3 sequence: CASSSGVLNEGYEQYF. The CDR3 DNA reads TGTGCCAGCAGCTCCGGGGTCCTTAATGAAGGTTACGAGCAGTACTTC.

The CDR3 protein is CASSIRGHYGYTF. CDR3 nucleotides: TGTGCCAGCAGCATCAGGGGACACTATGGCTACACCTTC. The chain links TRBV13 to TRBJ1-2; the D gene is possibly TRBD1 (6 bases). CDR1 PRHDT and CDR2 FYEKMQ come from the germline V gene (reference sequence). This CDR3 is 13 amino acids long. The ends were cut back, 5 bases at V and 3 bases at J, with 10 bases in the middle. Variable domain in full (rest from reference TRBV13 and TRBJ1-2): AAGVIQSPRHLIKEKRETATLKCYPIPRHDTVYWYQQGPGQDPQFLISFYEKMQSDKGSIPDRFSAQQFSDYHSELNMSSLELGDSALYFCASSIRGHYGYTFGSGTRLTVV.

The rearrangement joins TRBV7-9 to TRBJ1-1; D is undetermined. Germline CDR1 reads SEHNR; CDR2 reads FQNEAQ (reference sequence). V was shortened by 4 bases and J by 0 bases, with 6 bases between the two germline ends. The CDR3 loop spans 13 amino acids. The CDR3 reads CASSSIMNTEAFF. Written as DNA, the CDR3 is TGTGCCAGCAGCTCTATAATGAACACTGAAGCTTTCTTT.

V and J are TRBV28 and TRBJ1-1, with TRBD1 matching over 8 bases. This CDR3 is 14 amino acids long. J gave up 11 bases and V 5 bases, and 13 bases lay outside the gene matches. Germline lookup yields CDR1 MDHEN and CDR2 SYDVKM. CDR3 loop: CASSPRDRISGAFF. As DNA, the CDR3 is TGTGCCAGCAGTCCCCGGGACAGGATTTCAGGGGCTTTCTTT.

In the case of this clone: The same CDR3 arises from other DNA sequences in this sample as well. The rearrangement uses TRBV6-5 and TRBJ1-2, with TRBD1 as a possible D gene (6 bases). The germline V gene encodes CDR1 MNHEY and CDR2 SVGAGI. CDR3 length: 15 residues. Trimming pared 0 bases from V and 2 bases from J, leaving 10 bases between. CDR3 sequence: CASSYSLTGNYGYTF. The CDR3 DNA reads as TGTGCCAGCAGTTACTCCCTTACAGGGAACTATGGCTACACCTTC.

The count of this clone is one. The V and J genes are TRBV5-1 and TRBJ2-3; D is uncertain. The CDR3 is made up of 14 amino acids. Per the germline V gene, CDR1 is SGHRS and CDR2 is YFSETQ. With 0 bases removed from V and 2 bases from J, the gap between germline ends came to 7 bases. The DNA of the CDR3 is TGCGCCAGCAGCTTGGAACAAACCACAGATACGCAGTATTTT. The encoded protein is CASSLEQTTDTQYF.

The J gene is TRBJ1-2, the V gene TRBV9; D remains ambiguous. The CDR3 spans 17 residues. Trimming left V 3 bases short and J 1 base short, with 19 bases between. Germline assignment: CDR1 SGDLS and CDR2 YYNGEE. CDR3 loop: CASSGGGPAYDNYGYTF. For the CDR3, the DNA is TGTGCCAGCAGCGGTGGCGGTCCAGCTTATGATAACTATGGCTACACCTTC.

The chain has TRBV24-1 and TRBJ2-3; TRBD1 matches 10 bases. Per germline, CDR1 KGHDR and CDR2 SFDVKD. This CDR3 spans 17 amino acids. V gave up 2 bases and J gave up 3 bases; unmatched junction bases: 7. The CDR3: CATSDWGQGRSTDTQYF. The DNA for the CDR3 is TGTGCCACCAGTGATTGGGGACAGGGGAGGAGTACAGATACGCAGTATTTT.

The rearrangement uses TRBV24-1 and TRBJ2-5; 10 bases map to TRBD1. The CDR3 covers 18 residues. Losses at the gene ends were 1 base for V and 2 bases for J; bases not matched to a gene: 9. Germline CDR1 and CDR2: KGHDR and SFDVKD. CDR3 amino acids: CATSDFQGGTGEQETQYF. The CDR3 DNA is TGTGCCACCAGTGATTTTCAGGGGGGGACAGGGGAGCAAGAGACCCAGTACTTC.

The V gene is TRBV9, the J gene TRBJ1-3; the match to TRBD1 covers 10 bases. Germline V CDR1 and CDR2: SGDLS, YYNGEE. The junction had 7 bases not matched to a gene; V was cut back by 3 bases and J by 1 base. This CDR3 is 17 amino acids long. For the CDR3, the DNA is TGTGCCAGCAGCGCCGGACAGGGGGGATCATCTGGAAACACCATATATTTT. It specifies CASSAGQGGSSGNTIYF.

This clone was found once. J is TRBJ2-1 and V is TRBV2; the match to TRBD2 covers 7 bases. Per the germline V gene, CDR1 is SNHLY and CDR2 is FYNNEI. Germline trimming cut 4 bases from V and 1 base from J; bases unmatched to any gene: 4. CDR3 size: 15 residues. The CDR3 region is CASSGLASSYNEQFF. CDR3 DNA sequence: TGTGCCAGCAGTGGACTAGCCTCATCCTACAATGAGCAGTTCTTC.

Written as DNA, the CDR3 is TGTGCCACGGGACAATCACCGCGGGAGCAGTTCTTC. It is translated as CATGQSPREQFF. The V gene is TRBV7-9, the J gene TRBJ2-1; possible D gene TRBD1, 6 bases. CDR1 and CDR2 from the germline V gene are SEHNR and FQNEAQ (reference sequence). The CDR3 sequence is 12 residues long. V was trimmed by 10 bases and J by 10 bases, leaving 17 bases between them. Full variable domain (rest looked up from reference TRBV7-9 and TRBJ2-1): DTGVSQNPRHKITKRGQNVTFRCDPISEHNRLYWYRQTLGQGPEFLTYFQNEAQLEKSRLLSDRFSAERPKGSFSTLEIQRTEQGDSAMYLCATGQSPREQFFGPGTRLTVL.